This T cell receptor beta chain was recorded in a study of blood T cell repertoires in COVID-19. The CDR3 is made up of 10 amino acids. Germline CDR1 SGHAT, CDR2 FQNNGV. V lost 1 base and J lost 11, with 5 bases in between. The method was immunoSEQ multiplex PCR; TCRdb's version includes in-frame clones alone and lacks a portion of them. Here the sample spans more than 85,000 clones, 84% being singletons. Material: peripheral blood. The genes are TRBV11-2 and TRBJ1-1; no firm D call. This sequence was found in a human donor in a cohort sampled during active COVID-19. The CDR3: CASSLGRAFF. CDR3 in DNA: TGTGCCAGCAGCTTAGGGCGGGCTTTCTTT.